This TCR beta chain was recovered during a study of blood T cell repertoires in COVID-19. Study-wide background: From the United States, Italy and Spain came samples of acute and convalescent COVID-19.

Trimming removed 11 bases from V and 0 bases from J, with 17 bases in between. CDR1 and CDR2 (germline): MNHEY, SVGAGI. CDR3 size: 15 residues. Generated by immunoSEQ multiplex PCR, the TCRdb table keeps only in-frame clones and is missing some. The sample contains around 120,000 clones, over 75% of which appear only once. The chain employs TRBV6-5 and TRBJ2-1; a weak D match, TRBD2 (5 bases). Sequencing was carried out using peripheral blood. This receptor was taken from a human donor with active COVID-19. The donor label of this sample is uncertain. The CDR3 bases are TGTGCCGTTCGCGCCCCGGGAAACTCCTACAATGAGCAGTTCTTC. Its translation is CAVRAPGNSYNEQFF.